This TCR beta chain was obtained from a study of radiotherapy plus CTLA-4 blockade in lung cancer. Study-wide context: Objective responses were recorded in roughly 20% of patients, with disease control recorded in 25% to 35%. Study observations and caveats: Best predicting response, reportedly, were early blood T cell clone dynamics, with interferon-beta. An expansion of tumor-derived TCR clones occurred in blood after radiotherapy plus ipilimumab.

Ipilimumab CTLA-4 blockade and focal radiation were given to patients with chemo-refractory metastatic non-small-cell lung cancer. Losses at the gene ends were 4 bases for V and 7 bases for J; bases not matched to a gene: 4. The CDR3 consists of 14 residues. Germline V gene data show CDR1 as ENHRY and CDR2 as SYGVKD. The data were produced by immunoSEQ multiplex PCR, yet TCRdb's version contains in-frame clones alone and is incomplete. The sample includes approximately 72,000 clones, roughly 78% of them seen just once. This clone has more than one count but fewer than ten. The antigen remains unidentified.

This receptor was obtained from a human donor with non-small cell lung cancer who had a complete response to radiotherapy plus ipilimumab. Sample: peripheral blood, taken from a patient treated with radiotherapy plus ipilimumab. The rearrangement joins TRBV10-3 to TRBJ1-2; 12 positions match TRBD1. Here the CDR3 DNA reads TGTGCCATCAGTGCCGGGACAGGGGGCACTGGCTACACCTTC. Its translation is CAISAGTGGTGYTF.